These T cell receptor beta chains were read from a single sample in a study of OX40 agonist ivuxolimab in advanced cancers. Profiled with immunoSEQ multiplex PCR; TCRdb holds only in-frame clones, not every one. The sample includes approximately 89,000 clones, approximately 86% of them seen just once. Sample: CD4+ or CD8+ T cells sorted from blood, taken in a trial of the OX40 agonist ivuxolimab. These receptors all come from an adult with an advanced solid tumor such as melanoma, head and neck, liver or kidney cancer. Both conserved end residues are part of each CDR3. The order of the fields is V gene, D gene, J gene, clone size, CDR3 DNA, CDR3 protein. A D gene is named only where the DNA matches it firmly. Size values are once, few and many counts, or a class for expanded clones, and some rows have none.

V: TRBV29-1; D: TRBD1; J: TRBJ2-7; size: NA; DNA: TGCAGCGTTGACCCTCGGGACAGGGACTACGAGCAGTACTTC; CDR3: CSVDPRDRDYEQYF
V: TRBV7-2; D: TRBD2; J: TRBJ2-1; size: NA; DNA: TGTGCCAGCAGCTTAGCGGGACTAGGTGGTGAGCAGTTCTTC; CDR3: CASSLAGLGGEQFF
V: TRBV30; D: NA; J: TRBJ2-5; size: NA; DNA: TGTGCCTGGACCCACCGGGAGACCCAGTACTTC; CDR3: CAWTHRETQYF
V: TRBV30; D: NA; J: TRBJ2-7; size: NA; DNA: TGTGCCTGGAGCAGACACGGCTCCTACGAGCAGTACTTC; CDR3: CAWSRHGSYEQYF
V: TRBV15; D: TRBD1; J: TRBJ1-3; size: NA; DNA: TGTGCCACCAGCAGAAGTGCAGGGGGCCCTGGAAACACCATATATTTT; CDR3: CATSRSAGGPGNTIYF
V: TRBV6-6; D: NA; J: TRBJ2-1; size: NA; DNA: TGTGCCAGCAGTGTATTCAATGAGCAGTTCTTC; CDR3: CASSVFNEQFF
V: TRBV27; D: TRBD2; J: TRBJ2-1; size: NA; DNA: TGTGCCAGCAGTTCCACCGGGACTAGCGGGAGAGGCCATGAGCAGTTCTTC; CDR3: CASSSTGTSGRGHEQFF
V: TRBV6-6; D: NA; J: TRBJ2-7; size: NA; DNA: TGTGCCAGCAGTTACTCGACGGGTGGGGGTTCCTACGAGCAGTACTTC; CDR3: CASSYSTGGGSYEQYF
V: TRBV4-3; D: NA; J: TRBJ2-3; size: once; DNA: TGCGCCAGCAGCCAAGATTTCGCCCGGCGGAGCACAGATACGCAGTATTTT; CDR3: CASSQDFARRSTDTQYF
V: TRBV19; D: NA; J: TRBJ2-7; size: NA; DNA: TGTGCCAGTAGTATGGCCAATTACGAGCAGTACTTC; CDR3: CASSMANYEQYF
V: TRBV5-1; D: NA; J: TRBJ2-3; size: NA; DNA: TGCGCCAGCAGCTCCATCCGACAGGCCACAGATACGCAGTATTTT; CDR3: CASSSIRQATDTQYF
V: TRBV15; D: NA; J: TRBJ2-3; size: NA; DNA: TGTGCCACCAGCAGAGATCTAAGCGCGCAGTATTTT; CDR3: CATSRDLSAQYF
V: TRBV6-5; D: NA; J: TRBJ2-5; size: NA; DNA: TGTGCCAGCAGGATACTACGGCAGCTACAAGAGACCCAGTACTTC; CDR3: CASRILRQLQETQYF
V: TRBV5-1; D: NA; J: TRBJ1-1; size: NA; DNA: TGCGCCAGCAGCTTGGGATGGGGCAACACTGAAGCTTTCTTT; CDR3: CASSLGWGNTEAFF
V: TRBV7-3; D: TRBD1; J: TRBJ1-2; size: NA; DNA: TGTGCCAGCAGTCAGGACAGGGGTTATGGCTACACCTTC; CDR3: CASSQDRGYGYTF
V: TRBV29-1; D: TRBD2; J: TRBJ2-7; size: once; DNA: TGCAGCGTTAGGGGTCTAGCGGGAACGGGGACCTACGAGCAGTACTTC; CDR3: CSVRGLAGTGTYEQYF
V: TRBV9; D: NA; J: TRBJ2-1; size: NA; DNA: TGTGCCAGCAGCGCCCCCCTTGACCGGAGCTCCTACAATGAGCAGTTCTTC; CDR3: CASSAPLDRSSYNEQFF
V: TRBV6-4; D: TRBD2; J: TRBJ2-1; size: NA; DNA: TGTGCCAGCAGTGCAAGACTAGCGGGAGTCGCGGGGAATAATGAGCAGTTCTTC; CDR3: CASSARLAGVAGNNEQFF
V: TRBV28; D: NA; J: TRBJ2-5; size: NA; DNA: TGTGCCAGCAGTTTATCAGAGACCCAGTACTTC; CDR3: CASSLSETQYF
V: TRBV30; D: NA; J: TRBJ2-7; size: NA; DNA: TGTGCCGGAGGCAACTCCTACGAGCAGTACTTC; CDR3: CAGGNSYEQYF
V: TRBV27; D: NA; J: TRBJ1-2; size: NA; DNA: TGTGCCAGCAGTTCCGGACAGACCCCTTATGGCTACACCTTC; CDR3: CASSSGQTPYGYTF
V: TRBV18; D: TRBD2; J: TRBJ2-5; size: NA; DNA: TGTGCCAGCTCAATAAGCGGGACGATGAGAACCCAGTACTTC; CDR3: CASSISGTMRTQYF
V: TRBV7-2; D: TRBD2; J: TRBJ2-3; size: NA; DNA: TGTGCCAGCAGCCAAACCGGGACTAGCGAGCTACACACAGATACGCAGTATTTT; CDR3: CASSQTGTSELHTDTQYF
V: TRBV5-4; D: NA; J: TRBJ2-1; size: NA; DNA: TGTGCCAGCAGCTCCGGTCTCGGGAGCTCCTACAATGAGCAGTTCTTC; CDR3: CASSSGLGSSYNEQFF
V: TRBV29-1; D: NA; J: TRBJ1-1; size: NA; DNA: TGCAGCGGCGGACAGAACACTGAAGCTTTCTTT; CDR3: CSGGQNTEAFF
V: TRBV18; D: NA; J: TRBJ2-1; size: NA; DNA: TGTGCCAGCTCACCAGAGAATGAGCAGTTCTTC; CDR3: CASSPENEQFF
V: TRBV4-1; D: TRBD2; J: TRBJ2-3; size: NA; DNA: TGCGCCAGCAGCCCACAACCCTCTACGACTAGCGGGAGGGGGAGGGATACGCAGTATTTT; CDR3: CASSPQPSTTSGRGRDTQYF